Shown below are 29 T cell receptor beta chains from a single sample sequenced in a study of OX40 agonist ivuxolimab in advanced cancers. Here immunoSEQ multiplex PCR was the method, and the copy in TCRdb shows in-frame clones only, minus some. The sample contains over 90,000 clones, around 94% of which appear only once. Sequencing was performed on CD4+ or CD8+ T cells sorted from blood, taken in a trial of the OX40 agonist ivuxolimab. These receptor sequences come from an adult with an advanced solid tumor such as melanoma, head and neck, liver or kidney cancer.

The gene calls are TRBV28 and TRBJ2-1, with D perhaps matching TRBD2 (5 bases). The CDR3 loop spans 14 amino acids. Germline lookup yields CDR1 MDHEN and CDR2 SYDVKM. Trimming took 3 bases from V and 6 from J, leaving 12 bases between them. The CDR3 is CASSFPTRGNEQFF. CDR3 sequence (DNA): TGTGCCAGCAGTTTCCCGACTCGGGGCAATGAGCAGTTCTTC.

The CDR3, as DNA: TGTGCCAGCTCCCGGGGCGATAGCAATCAGCCCCAGCATTTT. It is translated as CASSRGDSNQPQHF. The chain combines TRBV2 with TRBJ1-5, with D maybe TRBD1 (5 bases). Trimming took off 8 bases at V and 0 bases at J, with 11 bases between the two ends. The germline gives CDR1 SNHLY, CDR2 FYNNEI. CDR3 length equals 14 residues. Filled out from reference TRBV2 and TRBJ1-5, the complete variable domain reads EPEVTQTPSHQVTQMGQEVILRCVPISNHLYFYWYRQILGQKVEFLVSFYNNEISEKSEIFDDQFSVERPDGSNFTLKIRSTKLEDSAMYFCASSRGDSNQPQHFGDGTRLSIL.

This clone turned up a few times. This chain links TRBV5-1 with TRBJ2-4; 10 bases fit TRBD2. The CDR3 is 17 amino acids. V shed 0 bases and J 6 bases; nucleotides not matched to a gene: 9. Germline V gene data show CDR1 as SGHRS and CDR2 as YFSETQ. The DNA of the CDR3 is TGCGCCAGCAGCTTGGCCATTGTAGCGGGGGGAGGAAACATTCAGTACTTC. Amino acids: CASSLAIVAGGGNIQYF.

J is TRBJ1-5 and V is TRBV6-7; perhaps TRBD1 as D (6 bases). TRBV6-7 counts as an open reading frame of uncertain function. V was trimmed by 6 bases and J by 7 bases, leaving 16 bases between them. CDR3 length equals 14 residues. CDR3 amino acids: CASSVQGRGQPQHF. Here the CDR3 DNA reads TGTGCCAGCAGCGTTCAGGGGAGAGGACAGCCCCAGCATTTT.

This chain links TRBV19 with TRBJ2-3, with TRBD1 matching over 10 bases. There are 16 residues in the CDR3. Germline V gives CDR1 LNHDA, CDR2 SQIVND (reference sequence). The V and J ends lost 5 bases and 3 bases, in that order; junction bases with no gene match: 8. Written as DNA, the CDR3 is TGTGCCAGTAGTCCCCGACAGGGGGCGGGAACAGATACGCAGTATTTT. Translated, it gives CASSPRQGAGTDTQYF.

This chain links TRBV9 with TRBJ2-3; 10 bases map to TRBD2. This CDR3 has 16 amino acids. In germline, CDR1 is SGDLS, CDR2 YYNGEE. V lost 4 bases, J lost 4 bases, and 9 bases stayed unmatched. The CDR3 DNA reads TGTGCCAGCAGCCCCCAAAGCGGGGGGGCATCAGATACGCAGTATTTT. It codes for CASSPQSGGASDTQYF. Variable domain in full (rest from reference TRBV9 and TRBJ2-3): DSGVTQTPKHLITATGQRVTLRCSPRSGDLSVYWYQQSLDQGLQFLIQYYNGEERAKGNILERFSAQQFPDLHSELNLSSLELGDSALYFCASSPQSGGASDTQYFGPGTRLTVL.

V is TRBV10-1 and J is TRBJ2-3; D not certain. CDR3 length: 12 residues. CDR1 is WNHNN and CDR2 is SYGVQD in the germline V gene (reference sequence). The ends were cut back, 6 bases at V and 7 bases at J, with 11 bases in the middle. Here the CDR3 DNA reads TGCGCCAGCAGCACAGACTTCCATACGCAGTATTTT. Protein: CASSTDFHTQYF.

The chain joins TRBV6-1 to TRBJ2-3; D may be TRBD1 (6 bases). The germline V and J ends were trimmed by 1 base and 1 base, with 12 bases remaining between them. The length of the CDR3 is 16 residues. The germline gives CDR1 MNHNS, CDR2 SASEGT. The CDR3 DNA reads as TGTGCCAGCAGTGAAGTCGGTGCAGGGGGCACAGATACGCAGTATTTT. This gives the protein CASSEVGAGGTDTQYF.

The table lists this clone with a count of one. The chain recombines TRBV5-1 with TRBJ2-5, with a weak D call TRBD1 (6 bases). The V gene lost 4 bases and the J gene lost 5 bases, with 15 bases spanning the gap. The CDR3 has 14 amino acids. Germline CDR1 and CDR2: SGHRS and YFSETQ. CDR3 in DNA: TGCGCCAGCAGCACAGGGCGTCAGGAGGAGACCCAGTACTTC. Its protein is CASSTGRQEETQYF.

The chain uses TRBV5-1 and TRBJ1-2; 7 nucleotides match TRBD1. V dropped 3 bases and J dropped 8; count of bases not matched to a gene: 10. The CDR3 has 14 residues. Germline-derived CDR1 and CDR2 are SGHRS and YFSETQ. This chain's CDR3 is CASSSKDRRGGYTF. Here the CDR3 DNA reads TGCGCCAGCAGCTCTAAGGACAGGAGAGGCGGCTACACCTTC.

V usage is TRBV25-1 and J usage is TRBJ1-1, with 7 bases identical to TRBD1. The CDR3 covers 16 residues. J lost 0 bases, V lost 6 bases, and 10 bases had no gene match. The V gene's germline CDR1 is MGHDK and CDR2 SYGVNS. The CDR3 loop is CASRGQVHSLNTEAFF. CDR3 in DNA: TGTGCCAGCAGAGGACAGGTCCATTCCCTGAACACTGAAGCTTTCTTT.

The genes are TRBV7-8 and TRBJ2-7, with 9 bases aligning to TRBD1. The CDR3 loop spans 15 amino acids. The ends lost 5 bases at V and 6 bases at J; junction bases unmatched: 11. CDR1 is SGHVS and CDR2 is FQNEAQ in the germline V gene. CDR3 coding DNA: TGTGCCAGCAGCCGCCGGACAGGGGACCTTTTCGAGCAGTACTTC. Amino acids: CASSRRTGDLFEQYF.

This chain joins TRBV1 and TRBJ2-7; the D call in the table, TRBD1, was not verified against the DNA. TRBV1 is designated a pseudogene. This CDR3 is 17 amino acids long. CDR3 sequence: CTSSQDRPAGGTYEQYF. The CDR3 bases are TGCACCAGCAGCCAAGACCGGCCGGCAGGGGGAACTTACGAGCAGTACTTC.

The chain joins TRBV20-1 to TRBJ2-5; unclear D gene. The J call is doubtful: the DNA matches TRBJ2-7 better. Germline assignment: CDR1 DFQATT and CDR2 SNEGSKA (reference sequence). The CDR3 extends over 11 amino acids. CDR3 in amino acids: CSAPHIYEQYF. The CDR3 nucleotides read TGCAGTGCTCCCCACATCTACGAGCAGTACTTC.

This sequence joins TRBV10-3 and TRBJ1-2; D gene ambiguous. This CDR3 is 13 amino acids long. Germline lookup yields CDR1 ENHRY and CDR2 SYGVKD. With 2 bases removed from V and 8 bases from J, the gap between germline ends came to 12 bases. The CDR3 sequence: CAISEAEGVGYTF. CDR3 sequence (DNA): TGTGCCATCAGTGAGGCGGAGGGTGTCGGCTACACCTTC.

This clone was seen only once. The V and J genes are TRBV6-4 and TRBJ1-2, with a possible D match to TRBD1 (5 bases). Germline V gene sequence: CDR1 MRHNA, CDR2 SNTAGT. This CDR3 contains 14 residues. V lost 4 bases to trimming and J lost 6 bases, with 15 bases between them. CDR3 sequence reads: CASSGRDGENGYTF. The DNA for the CDR3 is TGTGCCAGCAGTGGAAGGGACGGAGAGAATGGCTACACCTTC.

Comments on this clone: Additional DNA sequences in this sample encode the identical CDR3. The chain links TRBV28 to TRBJ1-5; TRBD1 aligns across 9 bases. This CDR3 comprises 14 residues. The ends lost 5 bases at V and 5 bases at J; junction bases unmatched: 4. Per the germline V gene, CDR1 is MDHEN and CDR2 is SYDVKM. The CDR3 spells CASSPGQGDQPQHF. The DNA of the CDR3 is TGTGCCAGCAGTCCGGGACAGGGCGATCAGCCCCAGCATTTT.

The chain combines TRBV7-9 with TRBJ1-5; weak D call: TRBD1 (5 bases). Trimming removed 4 bases at V and 5 bases at J, with 15 bases between. This CDR3 region has 15 residues. Looked up from germline, CDR1 is SEHNR and CDR2 is FQNEAQ (reference sequence). The CDR3 reads CASSSQDGLYQPQHF. As DNA, the CDR3 is TGTGCCAGCAGCTCACAGGACGGACTTTATCAGCCCCAGCATTTT.

This chain uses TRBV6-4 with TRBJ2-1, with 12 bases identical to TRBD2. The germline V gene encodes CDR1 MRHNA and CDR2 SNTAGT. V trimming: 6 bases; J trimming: 8 bases; junction bases outside the gene matches: 14. This CDR3 comprises 17 residues. The CDR3 region has the DNA TGTGCCAGCAGCAATACGCGTCTAGCGGGAGGGTGGGATGAGCAGTTCTTC. Translated: CASSNTRLAGGWDEQFF.

The chain couples TRBV5-4 to TRBJ1-5; unclear D gene. V shed 1 base and J shed 1 base, with 6 bases lying between them. Germline values: CDR1 SGHNT, CDR2 YYREEE (reference sequence). The CDR3 spans 14 residues. CDR3 coding DNA: TGTGCCAGCAGCTTGTACGGGAGCAATCAGCCCCAGCATTTT. Its translation is CASSLYGSNQPQHF.

The chain is built from TRBV5-4 and TRBJ2-1; D is uncertain. The CDR3 is 12 amino acids. Trimming left V 0 bases short and J 2 bases short, with 0 bases between. CDR1 is SGHNT and CDR2 is YYREEE in the germline V gene (reference sequence). The DNA for the CDR3 is TGTGCCAGCAGCTTGGCCTACAATGAGCAGTTCTTC. Translating it yields CASSLAYNEQFF.

The rearrangement joins TRBV5-1 to TRBJ1-2, with TRBD1 matching 9 bases. Germline CDR1 is SGHRS and CDR2 is YFSETQ. The CDR3 contains 14 residues. The V segment lost 4 bases and the J segment 6 bases; nucleotides outside the gene matches: 7. This CDR3 is CASSTGTGTNGYTF. The DNA of the CDR3 is TGCGCCAGCAGCACCGGGACAGGGACAAATGGCTACACCTTC. The whole variable domain, filled in from reference TRBV5-1 and TRBJ1-2, reads KAGVTQTPRYLIKTRGQQVTLSCSPISGHRSVSWYQQTPGQGLQFLFEYFSETQRNKGNFPGRFSGRQFSNSRSEMNVSTLELGDSALYLCASSTGTGTNGYTFGSGTRLTVV.

The chain joins TRBV18 to TRBJ2-3; a weak D match, TRBD1 (5 bases). V lost 3 bases, J lost 2 bases, and 9 bases lay in between. This CDR3 is built from 14 residues. CDR1 and CDR2 from the germline V gene are KGHSH and LQKENI. This CDR3 reads CASSPQGSTDTQYF. CDR3 in DNA: TGTGCCAGCTCACCCCAGGGTTCCACAGATACGCAGTATTTT.

The rearrangement joins TRBV5-4 to TRBJ2-7; a possible D gene is TRBD2 (5 bases). CDR3 length equals 12 residues. Germline V gene data show CDR1 as SGHNT and CDR2 as YYREEE (reference sequence). Trimming took off 3 bases at V and 3 bases at J, with 7 bases between the two ends. The CDR3 spells CASSSDYYEQYF. The CDR3 DNA reads TGTGCCAGCAGCTCTGACTACTACGAGCAGTACTTC.

The gene calls are TRBV30 and TRBJ1-5, with TRBD1 as a possible D gene (6 bases). The CDR3 consists of 15 residues. The ends were cut back, 4 bases at V and 3 bases at J, with 16 bases in the middle. Germline CDR1 GTSNPN, CDR2 SVGIG (reference sequence). The CDR3 coding sequence is TGTGCCTGGACGCCCCCGGGACAAATCAATCAGCCCCAGCATTTT. This gives the protein CAWTPPGQINQPQHF.

The rearrangement uses TRBV18 and TRBJ2-7; 9 bases map to TRBD2. Germline V gene data show CDR1 as KGHSH and CDR2 as LQKENI. The CDR3 contains 14 residues. Trimming removed 5 bases from V and 12 bases from J; junction bases left unmatched: 14. The CDR3 protein is CASSITLAGPHRYF. The CDR3 bases are TGTGCCAGCTCAATCACCCTAGCGGGGCCCCACAGGTACTTC.

The rearrangement joins TRBV23-1 to TRBJ1-5, with no clear D. TRBV23-1 is noted as an ORF with a role that remains uncertain. V gave up 6 bases and J gave up 4 bases, with 1 base separating them. This CDR3 is 10 amino acids long. CDR3 DNA: TGCGCCAGCAGAAATCAGCCCCAGCATTTT. Its translation is CASRNQPQHF.

The rearrangement uses TRBV13 and TRBJ2-7; a weak D match, TRBD1 (5 bases). Germline assignment: CDR1 PRHDT and CDR2 FYEKMQ (reference sequence). This CDR3 comprises 14 residues. The V end was cut by 0 bases, the J end by 4 bases, with 10 bases between. CDR3 sequence (DNA): TGTGCCAGCAGCTTAGGGAACGACAGATACGAGCAGTACTTC. It encodes CASSLGNDRYEQYF.

The rearrangement joins TRBV4-3 to TRBJ1-1; 7 nucleotides align to TRBD1. The CDR3 is 15 residues long. With 1 base clipped from V and 5 bases from J, the junction kept 7 bases outside the gene matches. The germline V gene encodes CDR1 LGHNA and CDR2 YSLEER. The CDR3 sequence: CASSQGTGLGTEAFF. CDR3 nucleotides: TGCGCCAGCAGCCAAGGGACAGGACTGGGTACTGAAGCTTTCTTT.